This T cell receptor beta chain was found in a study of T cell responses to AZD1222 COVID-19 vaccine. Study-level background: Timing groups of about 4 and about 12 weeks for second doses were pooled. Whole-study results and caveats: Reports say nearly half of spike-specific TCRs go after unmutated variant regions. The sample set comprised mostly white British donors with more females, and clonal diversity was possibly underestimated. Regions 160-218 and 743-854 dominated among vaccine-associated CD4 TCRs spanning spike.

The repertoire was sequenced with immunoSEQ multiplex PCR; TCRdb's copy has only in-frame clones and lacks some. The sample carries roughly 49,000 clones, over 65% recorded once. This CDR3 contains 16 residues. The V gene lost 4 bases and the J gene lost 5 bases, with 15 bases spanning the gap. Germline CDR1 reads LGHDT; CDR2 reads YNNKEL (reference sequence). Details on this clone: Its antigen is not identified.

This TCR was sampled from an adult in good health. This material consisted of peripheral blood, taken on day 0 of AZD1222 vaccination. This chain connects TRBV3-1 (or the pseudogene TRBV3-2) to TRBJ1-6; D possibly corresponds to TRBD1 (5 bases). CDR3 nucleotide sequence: TGTGCCAGCAGCCCTCGCGGGGGGTGGGATAATTCACCCCTCCACTTT. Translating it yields CASSPRGGWDNSPLHF.